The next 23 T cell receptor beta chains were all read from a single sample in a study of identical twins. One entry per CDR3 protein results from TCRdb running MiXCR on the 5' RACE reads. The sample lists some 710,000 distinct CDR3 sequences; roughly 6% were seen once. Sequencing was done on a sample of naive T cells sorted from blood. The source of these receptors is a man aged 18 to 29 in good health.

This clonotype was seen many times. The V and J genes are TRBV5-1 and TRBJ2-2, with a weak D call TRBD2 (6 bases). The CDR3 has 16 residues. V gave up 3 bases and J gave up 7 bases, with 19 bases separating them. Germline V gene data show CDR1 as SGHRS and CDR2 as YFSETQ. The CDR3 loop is CASSWDLSGSVGELFF. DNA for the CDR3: TGCGCCAGCAGCTGGGACTTATCGGGATCGGTCGGGGAGCTGTTTTTT. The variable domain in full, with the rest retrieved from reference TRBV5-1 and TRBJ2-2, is KAGVTQTPRYLIKTRGQQVTLSCSPISGHRSVSWYQQTPGQGLQFLFEYFSETQRNKGNFPGRFSGRQFSNSRSEMNVSTLELGDSALYLCASSWDLSGSVGELFFGEGSRLTVL.

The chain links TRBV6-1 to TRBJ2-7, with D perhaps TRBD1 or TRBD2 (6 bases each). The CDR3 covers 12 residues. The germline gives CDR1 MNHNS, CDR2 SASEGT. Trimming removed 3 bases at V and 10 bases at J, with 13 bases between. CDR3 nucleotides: TGTGCCAGCAGTGACGGAGGGGGTTCCCAGTACGTC. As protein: CASSDGGGSQYV.

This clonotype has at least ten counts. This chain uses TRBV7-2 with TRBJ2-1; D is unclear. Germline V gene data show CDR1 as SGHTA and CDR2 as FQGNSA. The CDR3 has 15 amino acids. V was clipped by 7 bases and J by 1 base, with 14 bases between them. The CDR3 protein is CASNPPSGSYNEQFF. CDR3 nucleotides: TGTGCCAGCAACCCCCCGTCCGGATCCTACAATGAGCAGTTCTTC. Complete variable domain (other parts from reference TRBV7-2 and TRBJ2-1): GAGVSQSPSNKVTEKGKDVELRCDPISGHTALYWYRQSLGQGLEFLIYFQGNSAPDKSGLPSDRFSAERTGGSVSTLTIQRTQQEDSAVYLCASNPPSGSYNEQFFGPGTRLTVL.

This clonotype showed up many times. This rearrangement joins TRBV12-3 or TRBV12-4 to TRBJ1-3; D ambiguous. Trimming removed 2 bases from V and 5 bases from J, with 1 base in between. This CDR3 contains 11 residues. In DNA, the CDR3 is TGTGCCAGCAGTTTACGAAACACCATATATTTT. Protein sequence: CASSLRNTIYF.

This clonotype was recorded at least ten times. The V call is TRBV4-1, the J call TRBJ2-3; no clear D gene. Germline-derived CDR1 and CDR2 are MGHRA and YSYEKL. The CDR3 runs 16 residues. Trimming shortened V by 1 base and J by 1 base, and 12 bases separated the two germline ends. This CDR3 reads CASSQVTAHGTDTQYF. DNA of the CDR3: TGCGCCAGCAGCCAAGTCACCGCTCATGGCACAGATACGCAGTATTTT.

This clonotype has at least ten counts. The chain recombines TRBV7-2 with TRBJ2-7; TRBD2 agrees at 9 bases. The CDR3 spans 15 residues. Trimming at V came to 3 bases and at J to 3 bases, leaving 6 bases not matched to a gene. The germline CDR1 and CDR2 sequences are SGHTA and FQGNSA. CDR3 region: CASSFSGRSVYEQYF. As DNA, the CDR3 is TGTGCCAGCAGCTTTAGCGGGAGATCGGTCTACGAGCAGTACTTC.

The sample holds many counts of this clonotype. As DNA, the CDR3 is TGTGCCAGCAGCGTAGGGCCGGAGCAGTTCTTC. This encodes CASSVGPEQFF. The chain is built from TRBV9 and TRBJ2-1; D gene unclear. Germline CDR1 and CDR2: SGDLS and YYNGEE. The germline V and J ends were trimmed by 0 bases and 10 bases, with 5 bases remaining between them. The CDR3 extends over 11 amino acids.

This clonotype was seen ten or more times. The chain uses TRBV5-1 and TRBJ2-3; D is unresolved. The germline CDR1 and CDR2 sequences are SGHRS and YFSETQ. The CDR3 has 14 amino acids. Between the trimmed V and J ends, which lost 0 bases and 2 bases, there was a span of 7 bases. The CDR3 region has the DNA TGCGCCAGCAGCTTGGGACCACCCACAGATACGCAGTATTTT. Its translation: CASSLGPPTDTQYF. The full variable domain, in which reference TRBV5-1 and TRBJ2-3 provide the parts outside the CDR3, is KAGVTQTPRYLIKTRGQQVTLSCSPISGHRSVSWYQQTPGQGLQFLFEYFSETQRNKGNFPGRFSGRQFSNSRSEMNVSTLELGDSALYLCASSLGPPTDTQYFGPGTRLTVL.

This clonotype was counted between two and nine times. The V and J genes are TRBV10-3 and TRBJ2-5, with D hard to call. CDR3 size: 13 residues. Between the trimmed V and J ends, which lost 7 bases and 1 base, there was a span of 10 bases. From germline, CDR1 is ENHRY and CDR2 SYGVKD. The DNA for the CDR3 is TGTGCCATCAACCCCCGGGCCCAAGAGACCCAGTACTTC. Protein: CAINPRAQETQYF.

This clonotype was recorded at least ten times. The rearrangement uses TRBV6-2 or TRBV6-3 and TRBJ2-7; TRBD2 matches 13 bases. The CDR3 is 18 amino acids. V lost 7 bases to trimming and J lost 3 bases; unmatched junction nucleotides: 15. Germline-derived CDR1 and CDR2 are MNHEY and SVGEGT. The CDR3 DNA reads TGTGCCAGCACACTACGCCCCGGGACTAGCGGGGTAAACTACGAGCAGTACTTC. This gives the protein CASTLRPGTSGVNYEQYF.

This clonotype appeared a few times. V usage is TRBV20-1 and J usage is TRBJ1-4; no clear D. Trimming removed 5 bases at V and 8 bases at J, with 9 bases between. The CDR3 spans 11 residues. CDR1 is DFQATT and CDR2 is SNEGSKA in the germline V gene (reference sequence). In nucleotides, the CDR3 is TGCAGTGCTGAAGACCGGGAAAAACTGTTTTTT. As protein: CSAEDREKLFF.

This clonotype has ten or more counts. The CDR3 bases are TGCAGCGTTGTAGACAAGATCTACGAGCAGTACTTC. The encoded protein is CSVVDKIYEQYF. The genes are TRBV29-1 and TRBJ2-7; unclear D gene. The length of the CDR3 is 12 residues. CDR1 is SQVTM and CDR2 is ANQGSEA in the germline V gene. Trimming cost V 4 bases and J 3 bases, with 10 bases left between them.

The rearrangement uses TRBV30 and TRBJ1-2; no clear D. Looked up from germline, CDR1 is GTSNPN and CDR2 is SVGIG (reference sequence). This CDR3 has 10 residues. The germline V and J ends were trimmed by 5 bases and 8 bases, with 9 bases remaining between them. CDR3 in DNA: TGTGCCTGGGGCATGGGAGGCTACACCTTC. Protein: CAWGMGGYTF.

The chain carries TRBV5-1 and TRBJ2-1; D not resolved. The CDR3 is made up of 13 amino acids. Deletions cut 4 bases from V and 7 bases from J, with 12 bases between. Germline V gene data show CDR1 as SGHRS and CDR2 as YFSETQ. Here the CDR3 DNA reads TGCGCCAGCAGCCTAACACATAGGAATGAGCAGTTCTTC. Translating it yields CASSLTHRNEQFF.

The DNA for the CDR3 is TGTGCCAGCAGTTACGCCTTGACAGCGACTAATGAAAAACTGTTTTTT. It specifies CASSYALTATNEKLFF. This chain uses TRBV6-5 with TRBJ1-4, with a possible D match to TRBD1 (5 bases). This CDR3 spans 16 amino acids. With 2 bases removed from V and 2 bases from J, the gap between germline ends came to 12 bases. Per germline, CDR1 MNHEY and CDR2 SVGAGI.

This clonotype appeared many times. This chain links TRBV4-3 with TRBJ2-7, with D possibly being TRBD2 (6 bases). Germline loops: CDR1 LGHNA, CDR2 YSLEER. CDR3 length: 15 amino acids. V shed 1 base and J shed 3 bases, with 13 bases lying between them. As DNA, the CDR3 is TGCGCCAGCAGCCAAGGACCGGGACTCGACTACGAGCAGTACTTC. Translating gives CASSQGPGLDYEQYF.

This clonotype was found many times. The CDR3, as DNA: TGTGCCATCAGTGAAGCGGGACCTCAAGAAAAACTGTTTTTT. This encodes CAISEAGPQEKLFF. The chain employs TRBV10-3 and TRBJ1-4; tentative D call: TRBD1 (5 bases). Trimming removed 3 bases at V and 8 bases at J, with 13 bases between. Per the germline V gene, CDR1 is ENHRY and CDR2 is SYGVKD. The CDR3 loop spans 14 amino acids.

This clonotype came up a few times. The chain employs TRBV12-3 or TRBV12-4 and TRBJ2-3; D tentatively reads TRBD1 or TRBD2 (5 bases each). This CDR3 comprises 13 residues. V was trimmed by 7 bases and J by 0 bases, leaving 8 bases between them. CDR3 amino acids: CASIRDSTDTQYF. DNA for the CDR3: TGTGCCAGCATCAGGGACAGCACAGATACGCAGTATTTT.

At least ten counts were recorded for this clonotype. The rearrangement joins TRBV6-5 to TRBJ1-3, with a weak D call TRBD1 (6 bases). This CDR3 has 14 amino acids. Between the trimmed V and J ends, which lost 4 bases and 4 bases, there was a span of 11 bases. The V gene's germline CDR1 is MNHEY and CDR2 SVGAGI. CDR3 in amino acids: CASSSTGSGNTIYF. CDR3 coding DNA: TGTGCCAGCAGTTCTACAGGGTCCGGAAACACCATATATTTT.

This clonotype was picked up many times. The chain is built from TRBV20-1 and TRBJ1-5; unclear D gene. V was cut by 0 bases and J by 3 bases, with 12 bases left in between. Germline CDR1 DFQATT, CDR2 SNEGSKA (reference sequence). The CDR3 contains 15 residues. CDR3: CSARDRTALNQPQHF. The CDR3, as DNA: TGCAGTGCTAGAGACAGAACAGCCCTCAATCAGCCCCAGCATTTT.

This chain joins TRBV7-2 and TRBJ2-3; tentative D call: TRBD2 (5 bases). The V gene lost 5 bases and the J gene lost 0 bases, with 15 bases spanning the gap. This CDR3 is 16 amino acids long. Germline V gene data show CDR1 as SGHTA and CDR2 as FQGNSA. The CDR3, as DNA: TGTGCCAGCAGCCTCACCGGGATCACTAGCACAGATACGCAGTATTTT. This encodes CASSLTGITSTDTQYF.

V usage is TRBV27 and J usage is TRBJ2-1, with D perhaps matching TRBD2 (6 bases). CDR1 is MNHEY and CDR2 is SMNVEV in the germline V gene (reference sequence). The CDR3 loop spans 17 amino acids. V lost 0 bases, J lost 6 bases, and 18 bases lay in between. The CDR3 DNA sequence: TGTGCCAGCAGTTTATCGCGGGGTTCGTTCGTGGGCAATGAGCAGTTCTTC. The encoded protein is CASSLSRGSFVGNEQFF.

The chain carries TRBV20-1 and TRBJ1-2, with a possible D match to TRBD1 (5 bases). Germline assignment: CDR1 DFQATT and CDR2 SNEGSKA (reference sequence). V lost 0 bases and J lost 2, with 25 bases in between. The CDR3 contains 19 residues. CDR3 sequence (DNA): TGCAGTGCTAGAGATATAACGACAGTCAAAAACCTCAGCAACTATGGCTACACCTTC. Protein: CSARDITTVKNLSNYGYTF.